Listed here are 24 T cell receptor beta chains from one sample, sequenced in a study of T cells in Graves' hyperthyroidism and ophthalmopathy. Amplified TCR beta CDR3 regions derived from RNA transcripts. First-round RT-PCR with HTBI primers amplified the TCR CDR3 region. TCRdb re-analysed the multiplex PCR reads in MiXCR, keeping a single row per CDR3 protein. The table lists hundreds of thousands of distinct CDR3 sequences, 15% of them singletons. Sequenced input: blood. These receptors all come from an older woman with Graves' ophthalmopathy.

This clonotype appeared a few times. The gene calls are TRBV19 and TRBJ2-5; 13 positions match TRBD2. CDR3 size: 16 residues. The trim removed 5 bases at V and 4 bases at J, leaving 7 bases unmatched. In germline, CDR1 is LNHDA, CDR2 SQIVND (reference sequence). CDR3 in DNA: TGTGCCAGTAGTGCTGGGACTAGCGGGATGACAGAGACCCAGTACTTC. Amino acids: CASSAGTSGMTETQYF.

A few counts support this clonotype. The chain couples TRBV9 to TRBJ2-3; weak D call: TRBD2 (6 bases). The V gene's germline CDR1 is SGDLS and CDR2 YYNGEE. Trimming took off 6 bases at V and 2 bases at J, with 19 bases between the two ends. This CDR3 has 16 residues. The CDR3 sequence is CASTPVLAGFTDTQYF. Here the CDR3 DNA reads TGTGCCAGCACCCCTGTATTGGCGGGGTTCACAGATACGCAGTATTTT.

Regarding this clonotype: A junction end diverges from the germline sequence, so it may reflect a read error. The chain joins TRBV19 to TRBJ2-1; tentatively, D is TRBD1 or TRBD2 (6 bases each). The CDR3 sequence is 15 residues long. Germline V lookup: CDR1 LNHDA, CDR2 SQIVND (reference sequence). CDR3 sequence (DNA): TGTGCCAGTAGTACCCGGGACTTGGGGGCGAATGAGCAGTCCTTC. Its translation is CASSTRDLGANEQSF.

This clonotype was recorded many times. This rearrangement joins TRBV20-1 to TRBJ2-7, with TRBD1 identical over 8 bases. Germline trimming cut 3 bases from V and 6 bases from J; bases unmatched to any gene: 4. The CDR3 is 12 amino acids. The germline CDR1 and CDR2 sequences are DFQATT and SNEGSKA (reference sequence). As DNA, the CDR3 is TGCAGTGCTAGCGGACAGGGCGGCGAGCAGTACTTC. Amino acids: CSASGQGGEQYF.

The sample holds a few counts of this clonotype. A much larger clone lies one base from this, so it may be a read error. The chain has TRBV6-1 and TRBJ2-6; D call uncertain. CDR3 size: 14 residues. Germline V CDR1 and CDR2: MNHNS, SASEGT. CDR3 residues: CASRDPSGANVLTF. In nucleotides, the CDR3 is TGTGCCAGCCGTGACCCCTCTGGGGCCAACGTCCTGACTTTC.

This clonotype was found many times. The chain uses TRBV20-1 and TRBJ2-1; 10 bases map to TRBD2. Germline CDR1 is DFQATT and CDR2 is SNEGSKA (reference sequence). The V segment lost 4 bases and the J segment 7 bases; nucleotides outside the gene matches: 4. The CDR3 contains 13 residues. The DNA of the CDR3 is TGCAGTGCTATTAGCGGGAGGAATAATGAGCAGTTCTTC. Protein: CSAISGRNNEQFF.

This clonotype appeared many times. The CDR3 reads CASSGSPTGGIDNEQFF. CDR3 DNA sequence: TGTGCCAGCAGTGGATCACCGACAGGGGGGATCGACAATGAGCAGTTCTTC. The chain carries TRBV27 and TRBJ2-1; 9 nucleotides line up with TRBD1. The J segment lost 5 bases and the V segment lost 5 bases, leaving 13 bases of the junction unmatched. The CDR3 spans 17 residues. Germline V lookup: CDR1 MNHEY, CDR2 SMNVEV (reference sequence).

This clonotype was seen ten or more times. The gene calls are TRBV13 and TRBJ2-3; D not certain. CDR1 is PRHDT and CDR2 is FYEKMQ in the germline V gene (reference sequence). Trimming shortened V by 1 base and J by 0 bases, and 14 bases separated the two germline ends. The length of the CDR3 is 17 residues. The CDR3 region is CASSLAGRDSSTDTQYF. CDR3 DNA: TGTGCCAGCAGCTTAGCGGGCAGAGACTCTAGCACAGATACGCAGTATTTT. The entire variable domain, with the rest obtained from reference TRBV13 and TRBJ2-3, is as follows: AAGVIQSPRHLIKEKRETATLKCYPIPRHDTVYWYQQGPGQDPQFLISFYEKMQSDKGSIPDRFSAQQFSDYHSELNMSSLELGDSALYFCASSLAGRDSSTDTQYFGPGTRLTVL.

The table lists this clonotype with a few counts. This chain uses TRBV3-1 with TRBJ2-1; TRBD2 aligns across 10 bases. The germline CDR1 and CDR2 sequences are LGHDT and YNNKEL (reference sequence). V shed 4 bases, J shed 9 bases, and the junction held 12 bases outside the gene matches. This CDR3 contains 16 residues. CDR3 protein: CASSRPAGAGGGEQFF. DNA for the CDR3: TGTGCCAGCAGCCGCCCCGCGGGAGCGGGAGGGGGTGAGCAGTTCTTC.

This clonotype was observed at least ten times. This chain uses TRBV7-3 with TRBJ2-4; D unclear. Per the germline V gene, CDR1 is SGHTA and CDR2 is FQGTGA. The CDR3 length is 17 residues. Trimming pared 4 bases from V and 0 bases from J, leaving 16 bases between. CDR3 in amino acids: CASSSYSPLLAKNIQYF. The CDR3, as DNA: TGTGCCAGCAGCTCCTACTCCCCGCTACTAGCCAAAAACATTCAGTACTTC.

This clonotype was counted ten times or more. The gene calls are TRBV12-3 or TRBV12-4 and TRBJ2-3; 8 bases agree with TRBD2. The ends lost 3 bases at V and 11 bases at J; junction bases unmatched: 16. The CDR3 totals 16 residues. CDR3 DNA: TGTGCCAGCAGTTTGCCCCTTGCGGGAGGCCCCCTCGAGCAGTATTTT. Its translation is CASSLPLAGGPLEQYF.

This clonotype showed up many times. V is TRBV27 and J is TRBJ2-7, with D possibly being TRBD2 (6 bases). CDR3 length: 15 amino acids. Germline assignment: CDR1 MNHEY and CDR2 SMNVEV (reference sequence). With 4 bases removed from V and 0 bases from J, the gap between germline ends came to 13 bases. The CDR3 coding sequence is TGTGCCAGCAGTTCGCTAGCGAGAAGCTCCTACGAGCAGTACTTC. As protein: CASSSLARSSYEQYF.

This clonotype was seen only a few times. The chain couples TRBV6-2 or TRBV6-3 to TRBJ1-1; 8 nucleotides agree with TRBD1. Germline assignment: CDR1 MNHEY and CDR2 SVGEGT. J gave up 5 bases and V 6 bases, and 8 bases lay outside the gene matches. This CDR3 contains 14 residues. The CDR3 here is CASRTTGGGTEAFF. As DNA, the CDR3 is TGTGCCAGCAGAACTACAGGGGGAGGAACTGAAGCTTTCTTT.

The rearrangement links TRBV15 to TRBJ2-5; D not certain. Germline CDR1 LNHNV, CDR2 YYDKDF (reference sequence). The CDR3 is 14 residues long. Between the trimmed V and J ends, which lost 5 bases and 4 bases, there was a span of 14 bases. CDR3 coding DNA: TGTGCCACCAGCGATACTAATGTGCGAGAGACCCAGTACTTC. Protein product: CATSDTNVRETQYF.

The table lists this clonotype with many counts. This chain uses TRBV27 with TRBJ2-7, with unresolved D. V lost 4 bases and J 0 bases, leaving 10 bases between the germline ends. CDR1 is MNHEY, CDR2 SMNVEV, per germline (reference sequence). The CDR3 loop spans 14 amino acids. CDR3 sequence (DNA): TGTGCCAGCAGTTCCTTCCTTAGCTCCTACGAGCAGTACTTC. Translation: CASSSFLSSYEQYF.

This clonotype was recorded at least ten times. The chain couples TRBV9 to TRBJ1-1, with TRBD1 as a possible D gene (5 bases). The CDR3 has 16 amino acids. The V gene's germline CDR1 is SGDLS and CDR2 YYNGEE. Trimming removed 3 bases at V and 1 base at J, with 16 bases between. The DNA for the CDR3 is TGTGCCAGCAGCGACGGGACGTCTAAAAGGAACACTGAAGCTTTCTTT. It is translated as CASSDGTSKRNTEAFF.

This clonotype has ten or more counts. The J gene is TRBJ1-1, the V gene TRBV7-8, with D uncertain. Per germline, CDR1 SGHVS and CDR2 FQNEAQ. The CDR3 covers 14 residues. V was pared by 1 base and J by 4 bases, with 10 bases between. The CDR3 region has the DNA TGTGCCAGCAGCTTAGGGGCTGGAGGCACTGAAGCTTTCTTT. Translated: CASSLGAGGTEAFF.

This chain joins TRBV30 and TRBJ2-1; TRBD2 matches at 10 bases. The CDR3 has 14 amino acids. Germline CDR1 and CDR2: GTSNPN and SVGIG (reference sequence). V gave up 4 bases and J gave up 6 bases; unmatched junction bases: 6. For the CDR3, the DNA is TGTGCCTGGACTCTAGCGGGAGTAGGCAATGAGCAGTTCTTC. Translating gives CAWTLAGVGNEQFF.

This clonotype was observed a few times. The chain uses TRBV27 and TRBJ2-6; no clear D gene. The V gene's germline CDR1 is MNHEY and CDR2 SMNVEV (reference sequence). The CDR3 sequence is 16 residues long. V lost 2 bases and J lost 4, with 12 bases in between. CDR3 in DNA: TGTGCCAGCAGTTTACGATTGGGGTCCGGGGCCAACGTCCTGACTTTC. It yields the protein CASSLRLGSGANVLTF. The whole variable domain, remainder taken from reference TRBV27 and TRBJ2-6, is EAQVTQNPRYLITVTGKKLTVTCSQNMNHEYMSWYRQDPGLGLRQIYYSMNVEVTDKGDVPEGYKVSRKEKRNFPLILESPSPNQTSLYFCASSLRLGSGANVLTFGAGSRLTVL.

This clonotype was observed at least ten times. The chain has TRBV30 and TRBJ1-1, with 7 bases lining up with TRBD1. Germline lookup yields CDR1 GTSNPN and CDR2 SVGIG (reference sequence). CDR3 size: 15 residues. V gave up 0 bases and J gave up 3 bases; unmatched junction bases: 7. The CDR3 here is CAWSVYQGDYTEAFF. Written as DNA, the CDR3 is TGTGCCTGGAGTGTATATCAGGGGGATTACACTGAAGCTTTCTTT.

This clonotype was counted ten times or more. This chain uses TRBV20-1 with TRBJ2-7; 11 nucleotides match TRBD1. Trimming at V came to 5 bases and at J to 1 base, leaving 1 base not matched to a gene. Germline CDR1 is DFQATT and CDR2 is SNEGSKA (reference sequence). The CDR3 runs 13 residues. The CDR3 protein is CSAGQGASYEQYF. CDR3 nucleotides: TGCAGTGCTGGACAGGGGGCTTCCTACGAGCAGTACTTC.

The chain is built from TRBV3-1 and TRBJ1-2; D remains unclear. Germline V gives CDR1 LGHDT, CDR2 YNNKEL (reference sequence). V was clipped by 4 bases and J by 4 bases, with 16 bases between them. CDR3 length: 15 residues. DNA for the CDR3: TGTGCCAGCAGCCTACGGCGGGTAGGGAGCTATGGCTACACCTTC. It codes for CASSLRRVGSYGYTF.

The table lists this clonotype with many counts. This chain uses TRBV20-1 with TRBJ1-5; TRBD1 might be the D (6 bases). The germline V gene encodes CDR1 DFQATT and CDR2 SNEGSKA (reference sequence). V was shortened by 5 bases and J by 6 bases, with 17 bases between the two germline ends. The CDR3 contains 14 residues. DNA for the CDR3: TGCAGTGCTCGGAGGGGGATGCAGGGTCAGCCCCAGCATTTT. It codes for CSARRGMQGQPQHF.

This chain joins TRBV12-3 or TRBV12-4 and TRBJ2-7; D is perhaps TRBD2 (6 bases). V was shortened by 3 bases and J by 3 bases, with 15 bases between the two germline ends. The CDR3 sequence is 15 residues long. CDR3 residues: CASSFDGRGIYEQYF. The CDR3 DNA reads TGTGCCAGCAGTTTCGACGGGAGAGGTATCTACGAGCAGTACTTC.